A selection of T cell receptor beta chains follows, all from one sample in a study of CD8+CD57+ T cells in acquired aplastic anemia. Via MiXCR, TCRdb re-called the reads, giving one row per CDR3 protein. This sample has 250,000 to 300,000 distinct CDR3 sequences, with about 56% found just once. What was sequenced was sorted CD4+, CD8+, or CD8+CD57+ T cells (not recorded which) from PBMCs. The origin of the receptors is a human donor with severe aplastic anemia or a healthy control (not recorded which). CDR3s include the opening cysteine and the closing phenylalanine or tryptophan. Fields, in order: V gene, D gene, J gene, clone size, CDR3 protein, CDR3 DNA. D genes are given only for firm matches. The listing skips clone size in some rows; elsewhere it reads once, few, many or a size class.

V gene: TRBV29-1
D gene: NA
J gene: TRBJ2-1
clone size: NA
CDR3 protein: CSVPLDRPHNEQFF
CDR3 DNA: TGCAGCGTCCCTCTAGATAGGCCCCACAATGAGCAGTTCTTC

V gene: TRBV11-3
D gene: NA
J gene: TRBJ2-2
clone size: NA
CDR3 protein: CASSFKSDTGELFF
CDR3 DNA: TGTGCCAGCAGCTTCAAGTCGGACACCGGGGAGCTGTTTTTT

V gene: TRBV7-2
D gene: NA
J gene: TRBJ2-1
clone size: NA
CDR3 protein: CASSLLAGYNEQFF
CDR3 DNA: TGTGCCAGCAGCTTACTCGCCGGATACAATGAGCAGTTCTTC

V gene: TRBV12-3/TRBV12-4
D gene: NA
J gene: TRBJ1-3
clone size: NA
CDR3 protein: CASSTLGLYSHTIYF
CDR3 DNA: TGTGCCAGCTCCACTCTCGGCCTGTATTCGCACACCATATATTTT

V gene: TRBV7-8
D gene: TRBD2
J gene: TRBJ2-7
clone size: few
CDR3 protein: CASSLGPSGGYPGGQYF
CDR3 DNA: TGTGCCAGCAGCTTAGGGCCTAGCGGGGGTTACCCTGGCGGGCAGTACTTC

V gene: TRBV20-1
D gene: NA
J gene: TRBJ2-5
clone size: few
CDR3 protein: CSASDMTTETQYF
CDR3 DNA: TGCAGTGCTAGCGATATGACGACAGAGACCCAGTACTTC

V gene: TRBV30
D gene: NA
J gene: TRBJ2-3
clone size: many
CDR3 protein: CAWSVQDTQYF
CDR3 DNA: TGTGCCTGGAGTGTCCAAGATACGCAGTATTTT

V gene: TRBV5-1
D gene: TRBD1
J gene: TRBJ1-1
clone size: NA
CDR3 protein: CASVRTGDGLNTEAFF
CDR3 DNA: TGCGCCAGCGTTCGGACAGGGGACGGTCTGAACACTGAAGCTTTCTTT

V gene: TRBV7-8
D gene: NA
J gene: TRBJ2-2
clone size: NA
CDR3 protein: CASSRTQARTGTGELFF
CDR3 DNA: TGTGCCAGCAGCCGAACCCAGGCGCGGACTGGCACCGGGGAGCTGTTTTTT

V gene: TRBV7-8
D gene: NA
J gene: TRBJ1-3
clone size: NA
CDR3 protein: CASSFGDSRSGNTIYF
CDR3 DNA: TGTGCCAGCAGCTTCGGAGACAGTCGCTCTGGAAACACCATATATTTT

V gene: TRBV19
D gene: NA
J gene: TRBJ2-7
clone size: many
CDR3 protein: CASSIVWGLSYEQYF
CDR3 DNA: TGTGCCAGTAGTATTGTGTGGGGACTGAGCTACGAGCAGTACTTC

V gene: TRBV10-3
D gene: NA
J gene: TRBJ1-1
clone size: many
CDR3 protein: CAISRQEPNTEAFF
CDR3 DNA: TGTGCCATCAGCAGACAGGAGCCGAACACTGAAGCTTTCTTT

V gene: TRBV6-5
D gene: NA
J gene: TRBJ1-2
clone size: NA
CDR3 protein: CASSYNGHGYTF
CDR3 DNA: TGTGCCAGCAGTTACAACGGTCATGGCTACACCTTC

V gene: TRBV25-1
D gene: NA
J gene: TRBJ2-7
clone size: NA
CDR3 protein: CASSPTYRVSGLYEQYF
CDR3 DNA: TGTGCCAGCAGCCCTACTTACAGGGTATCGGGTCTCTACGAGCAGTACTTC

V gene: TRBV2
D gene: NA
J gene: TRBJ1-1
clone size: NA
CDR3 protein: CASRTSNQNTEAFF
CDR3 DNA: TGTGCCAGCAGGACATCGAATCAGAACACTGAAGCTTTCTTT

V gene: TRBV20-1
D gene: TRBD2
J gene: TRBJ2-1
clone size: NA
CDR3 protein: CSAKGLAGNYEQFF
CDR3 DNA: TGCAGTGCTAAGGGACTAGCGGGAAACTATGAGCAGTTCTTC

V gene: TRBV9
D gene: NA
J gene: TRBJ2-5
clone size: many
CDR3 protein: CASSVVWGRGKTQYF
CDR3 DNA: TGTGCCAGCAGCGTAGTTTGGGGCAGGGGAAAGACCCAGTACTTC

V gene: TRBV15
D gene: NA
J gene: TRBJ2-3
clone size: many
CDR3 protein: CATSRELLSTDTQYF
CDR3 DNA: TGTGCCACCAGCAGAGAGCTCCTTAGCACAGATACGCAGTATTTT

V gene: TRBV5-1
D gene: TRBD1
J gene: TRBJ1-6
clone size: NA
CDR3 protein: CASSPSPGTANSPLHF
CDR3 DNA: TGCGCCAGCAGCCCATCCCCTGGGACAGCGAATTCACCCCTCCACTTT

V gene: TRBV5-8
D gene: TRBD2
J gene: TRBJ2-3
clone size: many
CDR3 protein: CASSRGLAGSTDTQYF
CDR3 DNA: TGTGCCAGCAGCCGAGGACTAGCGGGTAGCACAGATACGCAGTATTTT

V gene: TRBV5-4
D gene: NA
J gene: TRBJ2-3
clone size: few
CDR3 protein: CASSLEEGAGDTQYF
CDR3 DNA: TGTGCCAGCAGCTTGGAGGAGGGGGCAGGGGATACGCAGTATTTT

V gene: TRBV20-1
D gene: NA
J gene: TRBJ2-1
clone size: many
CDR3 protein: CSARDAGTPDPFTYNEQFF
CDR3 DNA: TGCAGTGCTAGAGATGCCGGGACACCGGACCCCTTTACCTACAATGAGCAGTTCTTC

V gene: TRBV5-1
D gene: NA
J gene: TRBJ1-4
clone size: many
CDR3 protein: CASSRDGRSEKLFF
CDR3 DNA: TGCGCCAGCTCAAGGGACGGACGGTCAGAAAAACTGTTTTTT

V gene: TRBV7-8
D gene: NA
J gene: TRBJ2-3
clone size: many
CDR3 protein: CASSSGTSTDTQYF
CDR3 DNA: TGTGCCAGCAGCTCCGGGACTAGCACAGATACGCAGTATTTT

V gene: TRBV20-1
D gene: NA
J gene: TRBJ2-7
clone size: NA
CDR3 protein: CSARDIETTYEQYF
CDR3 DNA: TGCAGTGCTAGAGATATCGAGACAACCTACGAGCAGTACTTC

V gene: TRBV3-1
D gene: NA
J gene: TRBJ2-2
clone size: many
CDR3 protein: CASSQRVTGELFF
CDR3 DNA: TGTGCCAGCAGCCAACGTGTCACCGGGGAGCTGTTTTTT

V gene: TRBV3-1
D gene: NA
J gene: TRBJ2-3
clone size: many
CDR3 protein: CASSWAVTSTDTQYF
CDR3 DNA: TGTGCCAGCAGCTGGGCGGTGACTAGCACAGATACGCAGTATTTT

V gene: TRBV29-1
D gene: TRBD2
J gene: TRBJ2-5
clone size: many
CDR3 protein: CSVEAPGTRGGEYF
CDR3 DNA: TGCAGCGTTGAAGCCCCCGGGACTAGAGGGGGGGAGTACTTC

V gene: TRBV5-4
D gene: NA
J gene: TRBJ2-5
clone size: few
CDR3 protein: CASSLGNRETQYF
CDR3 DNA: TGTGCCAGCAGCTTGGGTAACAGAGAGACCCAGTACTTC

V gene: TRBV5-1
D gene: TRBD2
J gene: TRBJ2-1
clone size: NA
CDR3 protein: CASSLAQYSGRWNEQFF
CDR3 DNA: TGCGCCAGCAGCTTGGCCCAGTATAGCGGGAGGTGGAATGAGCAGTTCTTC

V gene: TRBV24-1
D gene: NA
J gene: TRBJ1-2
clone size: few
CDR3 protein: CATSDLSDYGYTF
CDR3 DNA: TGTGCCACCAGTGATTTGTCCGACTATGGCTACACCTTC

V gene: TRBV7-2
D gene: NA
J gene: TRBJ2-1
clone size: NA
CDR3 protein: CASSPFANEQFF
CDR3 DNA: TGTGCCAGCAGCCCCTTTGCCAATGAGCAGTTCTTC

V gene: TRBV11-1
D gene: NA
J gene: TRBJ1-4
clone size: many
CDR3 protein: CASSFGGVNEKLFF
CDR3 DNA: TGTGCCAGCAGCTTCGGGGGAGTTAATGAAAAACTGTTTTTT

V gene: TRBV7-3
D gene: NA
J gene: TRBJ1-2
clone size: NA
CDR3 protein: CASSLAGGHGYTF
CDR3 DNA: TGTGCCAGCAGCTTAGCGGGGGGTCATGGCTACACCTTC

V gene: TRBV15
D gene: NA
J gene: TRBJ2-2
clone size: NA
CDR3 protein: CATSSRGGVNTGELFF
CDR3 DNA: TGTGCCACCAGCAGCCGGGGCGGAGTTAACACCGGGGAGCTGTTTTTT

V gene: TRBV7-9
D gene: NA
J gene: TRBJ1-4
clone size: NA
CDR3 protein: CASSFPPLGQHEKLFF
CDR3 DNA: TGTGCCAGCAGCTTCCCTCCGCTCGGACAGCATGAAAAACTGTTTTTT

V gene: TRBV2
D gene: NA
J gene: TRBJ1-5
clone size: NA
CDR3 protein: CASSAENNQPQHF
CDR3 DNA: TGTGCCAGCAGTGCAGAGAACAATCAGCCCCAGCATTTT

V gene: TRBV6-4
D gene: NA
J gene: TRBJ2-5
clone size: NA
CDR3 protein: CASRGHQETQYF
CDR3 DNA: TGTGCCAGCAGGGGACACCAAGAGACCCAGTACTTC

V gene: TRBV27
D gene: TRBD1
J gene: TRBJ2-5
clone size: NA
CDR3 protein: CASSLYQQGVETQYF
CDR3 DNA: TGTGCCAGCAGTTTATACCAACAGGGGGTGGAGACCCAGTACTTC

V gene: TRBV19
D gene: NA
J gene: TRBJ1-1
clone size: many
CDR3 protein: CASRAGWANTEAFF
CDR3 DNA: TGTGCCAGTAGGGCAGGGTGGGCGAACACTGAAGCTTTCTTT

V gene: TRBV15
D gene: TRBD1
J gene: TRBJ2-6
clone size: NA
CDR3 protein: CATRRQGSSGANVLTF
CDR3 DNA: TGTGCCACCAGACGACAGGGGAGCTCTGGGGCCAACGTCCTGACTTTC

V gene: TRBV20-1
D gene: NA
J gene: TRBJ2-7
clone size: NA
CDR3 protein: CSARGRYEQYF
CDR3 DNA: TGCAGTGCTAGAGGTCGATACGAGCAGTACTTC

V gene: TRBV7-2
D gene: TRBD1
J gene: TRBJ1-6
clone size: NA
CDR3 protein: CASTPGTGTGVSPLHF
CDR3 DNA: TGTGCCAGCACTCCGGGGACCGGGACAGGGGTTTCACCCCTCCACTTT

V gene: TRBV5-1
D gene: TRBD2
J gene: TRBJ2-4
clone size: NA
CDR3 protein: CATRTSDVDIQYF
CDR3 DNA: TGCGCCACCCGGACTAGCGATGTAGACATTCAGTACTTC

V gene: TRBV19
D gene: NA
J gene: TRBJ2-1
clone size: NA
CDR3 protein: CASKLTSSYNEQFF
CDR3 DNA: TGTGCCAGTAAACTCACTAGCTCCTACAATGAGCAGTTCTTC

V gene: TRBV20-1
D gene: NA
J gene: TRBJ1-6
clone size: NA
CDR3 protein: CSARDGEGSRGSPLHF
CDR3 DNA: TGCAGTGCTAGAGACGGGGAGGGCAGCCGGGGGTCACCCCTCCACTTT

V gene: TRBV7-8
D gene: NA
J gene: TRBJ2-1
clone size: few
CDR3 protein: CASSWDGSNEQFF
CDR3 DNA: TGTGCCAGCAGCTGGGACGGCTCGAATGAGCAGTTCTTC

V gene: TRBV12-3/TRBV12-4
D gene: NA
J gene: TRBJ2-6
clone size: NA
CDR3 protein: CASRGQEGHNTGANVLTF
CDR3 DNA: TGTGCCAGCAGAGGACAGGAGGGACATAACACCGGGGCCAACGTCCTGACTTTC

V gene: TRBV5-4
D gene: TRBD1
J gene: TRBJ2-7
clone size: NA
CDR3 protein: CASSKETGALYEQYF
CDR3 DNA: TGCGCCAGCAGCAAGGAAACAGGGGCCCTCTACGAGCAGTACTTC

V gene: TRBV12-3/TRBV12-4
D gene: NA
J gene: TRBJ2-3
clone size: many
CDR3 protein: CASSDQNMTPDTQYF
CDR3 DNA: TGTGCCAGCAGCGACCAAAACATGACGCCAGATACGCAGTATTTT

V gene: TRBV19
D gene: NA
J gene: TRBJ1-1
clone size: once
CDR3 protein: CASSPSAATPWTEAFF
CDR3 DNA: TGTGCCAGTAGTCCTTCGGCAGCTACCCCTTGGACTGAAGCTTTCTTT

V gene: TRBV20-1
D gene: NA
J gene: TRBJ1-2
clone size: few
CDR3 protein: CSARLGANYGYTF
CDR3 DNA: TGCAGTGCTCGTTTAGGGGCTAACTATGGCTACACCTTC

V gene: TRBV5-5
D gene: TRBD1
J gene: TRBJ2-7
clone size: NA
CDR3 protein: CASSPEQGLAEEQYF
CDR3 DNA: TGTGCCAGCAGCCCGGAACAGGGGTTGGCGGAGGAGCAGTACTTC

V gene: TRBV9
D gene: TRBD2
J gene: TRBJ2-7
clone size: few
CDR3 protein: CASSTGGLGAYEQYF
CDR3 DNA: TGTGCCAGCAGCACTGGGGGACTAGGGGCCTACGAGCAGTACTTC

V gene: TRBV15
D gene: TRBD2
J gene: TRBJ2-5
clone size: NA
CDR3 protein: CATSSGTTSETQYF
CDR3 DNA: TGTGCCACCAGCAGCGGGACTACCTCAGAGACCCAGTACTTC

V gene: TRBV10-3
D gene: NA
J gene: TRBJ1-5
clone size: NA
CDR3 protein: CAISDRGDNQPQHF
CDR3 DNA: TGTGCCATCAGTGACAGGGGTGACAATCAGCCCCAGCATTTT

V gene: TRBV15
D gene: TRBD1
J gene: TRBJ1-1
clone size: NA
CDR3 protein: CATSARDRTNTEAFF
CDR3 DNA: TGTGCCACCAGCGCCCGGGACAGGACCAACACTGAAGCTTTCTTT

V gene: TRBV5-4
D gene: NA
J gene: TRBJ2-7
clone size: NA
CDR3 protein: CASSLDPGDYEQYF
CDR3 DNA: TGTGCCAGCAGCTTGGATCCAGGGGACTACGAGCAGTACTTC

V gene: TRBV6-5
D gene: NA
J gene: TRBJ2-1
clone size: many
CDR3 protein: CASSYSGYEQFF
CDR3 DNA: TGTGCCAGCAGTTACTCGGGGTATGAGCAGTTCTTC